Below, one T cell receptor (beta chain) is given with its context. The CDR3 is made up of 16 amino acids. Trimming removed 2 bases at V and 5 bases at J, with 16 bases between. Germline-derived CDR1 and CDR2 are MNHEY and SVGAGI. This sample was included in a study of neoadjuvant anti-PD-1 for oral cavity cancer. Across the whole study: Before surgery, most patients got three to four biweekly 3 mg/kg nivolumab doses.

Method: immunoSEQ multiplex PCR; TCRdb's copy keeps in-frame clones and lacks some. Among 15,000 or so clones listed, around 60% were seen once. The receptor comes from a person aged 35-79 years with oral cavity squamous cell carcinoma. The chain is built from TRBV6-5 and TRBJ1-5; D remains unclear. The specimen was PBMCs, collected before nivolumab (anti-PD-1) treatment. DNA for the CDR3: TGTGCCAGCAGTTACGCGGCGACCGGAGGACATCAGCCCCAGCATTTT. Translated, it gives CASSYAATGGHQPQHF.